Shown below are 27 T cell receptor beta chains from a single sample sequenced in a study of blood T cells in healthy people across ages. Sample-barcoded 5' priming and a J-beta primer mix drove a second PCR of about 6 to 12 cycles. MiXCR was run by TCRdb on the 5' RACE reads, yielding one entry per CDR3 protein. In the table there are some 1.6 million distinct CDR3 sequences, roughly 30% of which are singletons. The sample comprised blood. The source is a woman aged 25 to 39 in good health.

Of note for this clonotype: A read error may produce the germline difference seen at one junction end. This chain links TRBV15 with TRBJ2-3; a weak D match, TRBD2 (6 bases). The length of the CDR3 is 15 residues. The germline gives CDR1 LNHNV, CDR2 YYDKDF (reference sequence). The CDR3 nucleotides read TGTACCACCAGCGTCAGCGGAGGGGGCACAGATACGCAGTATTTT. The encoded protein is CTTSVSGGGTDTQYF.

This clonotype was counted between two and nine times. The gene calls are TRBV11-2 and TRBJ2-7; D unclear. Germline CDR1 is SGHAT and CDR2 is FQNNGV. Between the trimmed V and J ends, which lost 0 bases and 3 bases, there was a span of 12 bases. The CDR3 has 15 residues. The CDR3 DNA sequence: TGTGCCAGCAGCTTAGATTCTCTCGTCCACTACGAGCAGTACTTC. Translated: CASSLDSLVHYEQYF.

The chain joins TRBV28 to TRBJ2-1; TRBD2 aligns across 7 bases. The CDR3 contains 16 residues. Germline V gene sequence: CDR1 MDHEN, CDR2 SYDVKM. V lost 7 bases to trimming and J lost 6 bases; unmatched junction nucleotides: 15. The CDR3 coding sequence is TGTGCCAGCAATGATATAGCGGGTGGGGCTCTCAATGAGCAGTTCTTC. Its translation: CASNDIAGGALNEQFF.

This clonotype has just a few counts. The chain links TRBV5-6 to TRBJ2-1; no clear D gene. The CDR3 extends over 14 amino acids. The germline V and J ends were trimmed by 0 bases and 4 bases, with 8 bases remaining between them. Germline CDR1 reads SGHDT; CDR2 reads YYEEEE. CDR3 in DNA: TGTGCCAGCAGCTTGGGATTTGAATACAATGAGCAGTTCTTC. This sequence encodes CASSLGFEYNEQFF.

This clonotype was seen a single time. The V gene is TRBV5-1, the J gene TRBJ2-5, with D perhaps matching TRBD2 (6 bases). Germline CDR1 and CDR2: SGHRS and YFSETQ. The CDR3 loop spans 15 amino acids. V lost 6 bases, J lost 3 bases, and 18 bases lay in between. The CDR3 nucleotides are TGCGCCAGCACCAAATCTGGAGGGTCCGAAGAGACCCAGTACTTC. Residues: CASTKSGGSEETQYF.

The chain carries TRBV5-6 and TRBJ2-3, with 7 bases fitting TRBD2. V gave up 3 bases and J gave up 3 bases; unmatched junction bases: 7. Germline values: CDR1 SGHDT, CDR2 YYEEEE. CDR3 length: 15 amino acids. The chain's CDR3 is CASSYGLGSTDTQYF. The CDR3 DNA is TGTGCCAGCAGCTATGGACTAGGGTCGACAGATACGCAGTATTTT.

This chain links TRBV5-5 with TRBJ2-3, with 7 bases matching TRBD1. The CDR3 contains 15 residues. V lost 2 bases and J lost 2; bases outside the gene matches: 5. Germline CDR1 is SGHKS and CDR2 is YYEKEE (reference sequence). The CDR3 nucleotides read TGTGCCAGCAGCTTAGGGACAGTTCACACAGATACGCAGTATTTT. Residues: CASSLGTVHTDTQYF.

This chain uses TRBV28 with TRBJ2-7; 7 positions agree with TRBD1. The CDR3 sequence is 15 residues long. V gave up 1 base and J gave up 4 bases; unmatched junction bases: 7. Germline V lookup: CDR1 MDHEN, CDR2 SYDVKM. CDR3 protein: CASSLSGRQGYEQYF. CDR3 nucleotide sequence: TGTGCCAGCAGTTTATCAGGGAGACAGGGTTACGAGCAGTACTTC.

About this clonotype itself: A junction boundary mismatches the germline segment, possibly from a read error. The V call is TRBV20-1, the J call TRBJ2-2; 8 bases are a match to TRBD1. This CDR3 region has 15 residues. CDR1 DFQATT and CDR2 SNEGSKA come from the germline V gene (reference sequence). CDR3 nucleotide sequence: TGCAGTGCTAGTGCGACAGGGGCGAACACCGGGGAACTGTTTTTT. Its translation: CSASATGANTGELFF.

This clonotype was observed a handful of times. The rearrangement uses TRBV6-1 and TRBJ1-2, with D perhaps TRBD1 (5 bases). The V end was cut by 6 bases, the J end by 8 bases, with 13 bases between. Germline-derived CDR1 and CDR2 are MNHNS and SASEGT. This CDR3 comprises 12 residues. The chain's CDR3 is CASRRDGGGYTF. The CDR3 DNA sequence: TGTGCCAGCAGAAGGGACGGGGGAGGCTACACCTTC.

This clonotype has only a few counts. The chain carries TRBV7-6 and TRBJ2-6; TRBD1 might be the D (6 bases). CDR1 SGHVS and CDR2 FNYEAQ come from the germline V gene. CDR3 size: 14 residues. Trimming pared 3 bases from V and 13 bases from J, leaving 16 bases between. CDR3 bases: TGTGCCAGCAGCTTGCGACAGGCCTCAGGGGTCCTGACTTTC. Translated, it gives CASSLRQASGVLTF. The full variable domain, rest sourced from reference TRBV7-6 and TRBJ2-6, is GAGVSQSPRYKVTKRGQDVALRCDPISGHVSLYWYRQALGQGPEFLTYFNYEAQQDKSGLPNDRFSAERPEGSISTLTIQRTEQRDSAMYRCASSLRQASGVLTFGAGSRLTVL.

The chain is built from TRBV9 and TRBJ2-3, with D unresolved. The germline gives CDR1 SGDLS, CDR2 YYNGEE. V dropped 3 bases and J dropped 4 bases, with 21 bases sitting between them. The CDR3 has 17 amino acids. The CDR3, as DNA: TGTGCCAGCAGCGCCGTCGGCCTACCCCCTTTACCAGATACGCAGTATTTT. It translates to CASSAVGLPPLPDTQYF. The whole variable domain, remainder taken from reference TRBV9 and TRBJ2-3, is DSGVTQTPKHLITATGQRVTLRCSPRSGDLSVYWYQQSLDQGLQFLIQYYNGEERAKGNILERFSAQQFPDLHSELNLSSLELGDSALYFCASSAVGLPPLPDTQYFGPGTRLTVL.

This clonotype was seen a few times. The CDR3 region has the DNA TGTGCCAGCAGTTGGGGGATTATATCCTACGAGCAGTACTTC. Protein: CASSWGIISYEQYF. The chain combines TRBV12-3 or TRBV12-4 with TRBJ2-7; D may be TRBD1 or TRBD2 (5 bases each). Trimming shortened V by 4 bases and J by 1 base, and 11 bases separated the two germline ends. The length of the CDR3 is 14 residues.

In its sample, this clonotype was seen a few times. The V call is TRBV24-1, the J call TRBJ2-2; 7 nucleotides align to TRBD2. V lost 4 bases and J lost 5; bases outside the gene matches: 9. From germline, CDR1 is KGHDR and CDR2 SFDVKD. The CDR3 runs to 16 residues. The DNA for the CDR3 is TGTGCCACCAGTGACCCTGGACTAGTACCAACCGGGGAGCTGTTTTTT. This translates into CATSDPGLVPTGELFF.

This chain uses TRBV6-2 or TRBV6-3 with TRBJ2-2; D is uncertain. This CDR3 contains 12 residues. Germline V CDR1 and CDR2: MNHEY, SVGEGT. Trimming removed 5 bases at V and 7 bases at J, with 8 bases between. CDR3 residues: CASSRGIGELFF. The CDR3 coding sequence is TGTGCCAGCAGTCGCGGTATCGGGGAGCTGTTTTTT.

The V and J genes are TRBV12-3 or TRBV12-4 and TRBJ2-1; 13 bases are shared with TRBD2. The CDR3 contains 15 residues. The ends lost 5 bases at V and 8 bases at J; junction bases unmatched: 6. The CDR3 region is CASSTGTSGIDEQFF. Written as DNA, the CDR3 is TGTGCCAGCAGTACCGGGACTAGCGGGATCGATGAGCAGTTCTTC.

This clonotype was counted only a few times. The chain joins TRBV7-9 to TRBJ2-1; maybe TRBD2 (5 bases). With 1 base removed from V and 10 bases from J, the gap between germline ends came to 11 bases. CDR1 is SEHNR, CDR2 FQNEAQ, per germline (reference sequence). The CDR3 runs 13 residues. The CDR3, as DNA: TGTGCCAGCAGCTTAGTCCTAGCTAAAGAGCAGTTCTTC. This translates into CASSLVLAKEQFF. Complete variable domain (other parts from reference TRBV7-9 and TRBJ2-1): DTGVSQNPRHKITKRGQNVTFRCDPISEHNRLYWYRQTLGQGPEFLTYFQNEAQLEKSRLLSDRFSAERPKGSFSTLEIQRTEQGDSAMYLCASSLVLAKEQFFGPGTRLTVL.

The rearrangement joins TRBV6-1 to TRBJ1-6; no firm D call. The germline gives CDR1 MNHNS, CDR2 SASEGT. The CDR3 loop spans 17 amino acids. Trimming stripped 6 bases from V and 10 bases from J, with 25 bases between. In nucleotides, the CDR3 is TGTGCCAGCAGCGATTTGGGCAGCCCGATTCACATATCACCCCTCCACTTT. The encoded protein is CASSDLGSPIHISPLHF.

V and J are TRBV6-4 and TRBJ2-1; no clear D gene. Germline lookup yields CDR1 MRHNA and CDR2 SNTAGT. V lost 3 bases, J lost 12 bases, and 15 bases lay in between. The CDR3 runs 13 residues. This CDR3 reads CASSENHERLQFF. The CDR3 coding sequence is TGTGCCAGCAGTGAAAACCATGAGCGATTGCAGTTCTTC.

This clonotype was observed a handful of times. V gene TRBV6-4 combines with J gene TRBJ2-5; 8 bases align to TRBD1. V shed 4 bases, J shed 11 bases, and the junction held 6 bases outside the gene matches. CDR1 and CDR2 (germline): MRHNA, SNTAGT. The CDR3 has 12 amino acids. In nucleotides, the CDR3 is TGTGCCAGCAGTGTCAGGGGGCGTGAGCAGTACTTC. This gives the protein CASSVRGREQYF.

At least ten counts were recorded for this clonotype. The rearrangement links TRBV4-1 to TRBJ1-6; D not resolved. The CDR3 extends over 14 amino acids. Trimming stripped 2 bases from V and 8 bases from J, with 10 bases between. The V gene's germline CDR1 is MGHRA and CDR2 YSYEKL. The DNA for the CDR3 is TGCGCCAGCAGCCAAACTCCTAGGTATTCACCCCTCCACTTT. Translation: CASSQTPRYSPLHF.

V usage is TRBV12-3 or TRBV12-4 and J usage is TRBJ2-1, with 10 bases fitting TRBD2. With V trimmed by 5 bases and J by 7 bases, 8 bases remained unmatched. The CDR3 is 15 amino acids. The CDR3 protein is CASSTSGVESNEQFF. As DNA, the CDR3 is TGTGCCAGCAGTACTAGCGGGGTCGAGTCAAATGAGCAGTTCTTC.

The CDR3 sequence: CASSQGDSSNSPLHF. The DNA for the CDR3 is TGCGCCAGCAGCCAGGGGGACAGTTCTAATTCACCCCTCCACTTT. The chain uses TRBV4-1 and TRBJ1-6, with 7 bases matching TRBD1. Germline CDR1 is MGHRA and CDR2 is YSYEKL. V shed 3 bases and J 6 bases; nucleotides not matched to a gene: 5. This CDR3 contains 15 residues.

Comment on this clonotype: A much more abundant neighbour one base away suggests this may be a read error. The rearrangement links TRBV28 to TRBJ1-6; TRBD1 matches 7 bases. Germline V CDR1 and CDR2: MDHEN, SYDVKM. After removal of 7 bases from V and 7 bases from J, the junction contained 4 bases not matched to a gene. This CDR3 has 13 residues. CDR3 in DNA: TGTGCCAGCAACCCGACAGGGAATTCACCCCTCCACTTT. It encodes CASNPTGNSPLHF.

This clonotype was found a few times. The V call is TRBV14, the J call TRBJ2-5; no firm D call. Germline lookup yields CDR1 SGHDN and CDR2 FVKESK. The CDR3 sequence is 14 residues long. V lost 4 bases and J 4 bases, leaving 13 bases between the germline ends. CDR3 region: CASSPPPIGETQYF. The CDR3 nucleotides read TGTGCCAGCAGCCCACCACCCATAGGAGAGACCCAGTACTTC.

This clonotype appeared a few times. The chain employs TRBV12-3 or TRBV12-4 and TRBJ2-7; TRBD1 or TRBD2 may be the D gene (6 bases each). This CDR3 has 14 residues. V shed 7 bases and J shed 5 bases, with 18 bases lying between them. This CDR3 is CASTFGEGGHEQYF. The CDR3 bases are TGTGCCAGCACATTCGGCGAGGGGGGCCACGAGCAGTACTTC.

The V gene is TRBV6-1, the J gene TRBJ1-2; 7 positions agree with TRBD1. From germline, CDR1 is MNHNS and CDR2 SASEGT. CDR3 length: 14 residues. V trimming: 2 bases; J trimming: 4 bases; junction bases outside the gene matches: 4. The CDR3 DNA sequence: TGTGCCAGCAGTGAATTCGGGACAGCCTATGGCTACACCTTC. Translated: CASSEFGTAYGYTF.